One sample yielded the 5 T cell receptor beta chains listed below, sequenced in a study of T cell repertoires in cytomegalovirus infection. These receptors lack a known antigen. TCRdb redid the calling of the reads with MiXCR, one entry per CDR3 protein. The sample carries about 220,000 distinct CDR3 sequences, about 40% recorded once. Sequencing was performed on CD8+ T cells from cultured PBMCs, taken from culture after CMV antigen stimulation. Receptors originate from a human donor in good health (CMV status not recorded). Some clones in this sample may be carry-over from other donors' samples.

The count of this clonotype is one. The chain joins TRBV5-6 to TRBJ2-1, with no clear D. Trimming cost V 0 bases and J 6 bases, with 10 bases left between them. The CDR3 covers 14 residues. Germline V gene data show CDR1 as SGHDT and CDR2 as YYEEEE. The CDR3 spells CASSLVRQTNEQFF. The DNA of the CDR3 is TGTGCCAGCAGCTTGGTTCGTCAGACCAATGAGCAGTTCTTC.

The DNA of the CDR3 is TGTGCCAGCAGCGTTAGCGGGTTCTCCTACGAGCAGTACTTC. Translating it yields CASSVSGFSYEQYF. The chain is built from TRBV7-9 and TRBJ2-7; TRBD2 matches 7 bases. After removal of 5 bases from V and 0 bases from J, the junction contained 4 bases not matched to a gene. The CDR3 has 14 amino acids. Germline V gene sequence: CDR1 SEHNR, CDR2 FQNEAQ (reference sequence).

For the CDR3, the DNA is TGTGCCAGCAGTTACGTGTACGGGGCCGGGTCGATCGAGCAGTACTTC. As protein: CASSYVYGAGSIEQYF. The chain uses TRBV6-6 and TRBJ2-7; D is perhaps TRBD1 or TRBD2 (5 bases each). V shed 2 bases and J shed 6 bases, with 20 bases lying between them. The CDR3 is 16 residues long. The germline gives CDR1 MNHNY, CDR2 SVGAGI (reference sequence).

This clonotype occurred a few times. This chain joins TRBV7-6 and TRBJ2-7; TRBD2 aligns across 10 bases. V dropped 2 bases and J dropped 5; count of bases not matched to a gene: 3. The germline V gene has CDR1 SGHVS and CDR2 FNYEAQ. The CDR3 has 14 amino acids. The CDR3 here is CASSLTLAGDEQYF. DNA of the CDR3: TGTGCCAGCAGCTTAACCCTAGCGGGAGACGAGCAGTACTTC.

The chain carries TRBV12-3 or TRBV12-4 and TRBJ2-1, with 9 bases that match TRBD1. The CDR3 covers 14 residues. The V and J ends lost 3 bases and 5 bases, in that order; junction bases with no gene match: 2. In DNA form, the CDR3 reads TGTGCCAGCAGTTTGACAGGGGGGGACAATGAGCAGTTCTTC. Amino acid sequence: CASSLTGGDNEQFF.